A selection of T cell receptor beta chains follows, all from one sample in a study of blood T cell repertoires in COVID-19. Clones were read by immunoSEQ multiplex PCR, and TCRdb kept only the in-frame ones, dropping some. Of around 430,000 clones in the sample, around nine tenths are singletons; the top ten hold roughly a tenth. The sequencing input was PBMCs or T cells enriched from blood (not recorded which). The receptor source for this set is a woman in her 50s who had recovered from COVID-19. CDR3s include the opening cysteine and the closing phenylalanine or tryptophan. D genes are given only for firm matches. Not all rows give a size; the values are once, few, many and, for expanded clones, a class.

v_gene	d_gene	j_gene	abundance	CDR3nt	CDR3aa
TRBV3-1/TRBV3-2	NA	TRBJ1-3	NA	TGTGCCAGCACCGACGCGGGGGGCGCGGGAAACACCATATATTTT	CASTDAGGAGNTIYF
TRBV28	NA	TRBJ2-7	NA	TGTGCCAGCAGTTCCACAAACCTCTACGAGCAGTACTTC	CASSSTNLYEQYF
TRBV6-5	NA	TRBJ1-1	NA	TGTGCCAGCAGTTACTCAACCACAGAAGCTTTCTTT	CASSYSTTEAFF
TRBV5-1	TRBD2	TRBJ2-7	NA	TGCGCCAGCAGCTTGGAGGGACTAGCGGACGAGCAGTACTTC	CASSLEGLADEQYF
TRBV19	NA	TRBJ1-4	NA	TGTGCCAGTAGTATCGGGGGGGGTGCAAGTCATGAAAAACTGTTTTTT	CASSIGGGASHEKLFF
TRBV3-1/TRBV3-2	NA	TRBJ1-3	NA	TGTGCCAGCAGCTACCAGGGGCCTGGAAACACCATATATTTT	CASSYQGPGNTIYF
TRBV19	NA	TRBJ1-2	once	TGTGCCAGTTCCCCGGGCGGGTATGGCTACACCTTC	CASSPGGYGYTF
TRBV4-1	NA	TRBJ1-2	NA	TGCGCCAGCAGCCAAGTTCCACAGGCGAACTATGGCTACACCTTC	CASSQVPQANYGYTF
TRBV6-5	NA	TRBJ2-5	NA	TGTGCCAGCAGTTACCGGGTGACAGAAAGCCAAGAGACCCAGTACTTC	CASSYRVTESQETQYF
TRBV15	NA	TRBJ2-1	NA	TGTGCCACCAGCAGAGATATGTCCCAGTTGAACAATGAGCAGTTCTTC	CATSRDMSQLNNEQFF